This T cell receptor (beta chain) was observed in a study of blood T cells in healthy people across ages (dated by TCRdb to between 2014 and 2016). Background on the whole study: In model experiments, roughly one uniquely barcoded TCR beta cDNA molecule per two T cells was captured by template switching. Using deep sequencing normalized with unique cDNA molecular identifiers, the study measured how TCR beta repertoire diversity changes with age. The donors were split into four age groups: young (average around 15 years), middle-aged (around 40), aged (roughly 60) and long-lived (under 90). To avoid experimental bias, donors of different ages were randomly spread across the sequencing lanes. Two additional independent replicas of 1 million unique cDNA reads from the same blood draw were analyzed for two donors (one aged 18 to 30 and one aged 80 or older). The investigation overall reported the following: Since profiling was done on bulk unsorted PBMCs, naive and antigen-experienced compartments could not be conclusively compared. A strong correlation was found between observed TCR beta diversity and the percentage of naive T cells measured by flow cytometry. Estimates of total diversity based on one million sequenced T cells were regarded as lower bounds and as underestimates. The CMV infection status of donors was not known, potentially confounding age-related changes in expanded clonotypes. As age increased, observed TCR beta diversity per million T cells dropped in a roughly linear way, and a significant reduction was already evident by age about 40. The long-lived group showed more naive CD4+ T cells, fewer expanded clones and increased TCR diversity than the aged group, suggesting age selection.

The library came from 5' RACE. Sequencing instrument: Illumina HiSeq 2500. A second PCR of about 7 to 12 cycles was run with a J-beta primer mix and a sample-barcoded 5' primer. A unique molecular identifier was introduced onto each TCR beta cDNA molecule by a template-switch 5' adaptor carrying 12 random nucleotides. Each sample yielded at least 2.5 million CDR3-containing paired-end reads. All of the RNA was converted into first-strand cDNA using the Mint cDNA synthesis kit, with a TRBC-specific oligonucleotide serving as the primer. All cDNA was treated with uracil-DNA glycosylase and then went through a first 18-cycle PCR with the universal primers M1SS and BC2_uni_R. The source study handled its data this way. Normalization of each sample was performed by random selection of 1 million high-quality reads, each carrying a distinct molecular identifier. Instead of being binned into consensus sequences, reads that shared molecular identifiers were thrown out. MiTCR, run with a Q25 quality threshold and the strictest error-elimination algorithm, handled CDR3 identification, clonotype clustering and error correction. A nonparametric unseen species model with Euler transformation was used to estimate lower-bound total TCR beta diversity. The public reads were reanalyzed by TCRdb: fastp trimming at Q25, MiXCR alignment, in-frame beta chains only. Each entry merges the rows of one CDR3 protein and shows their most common DNA and genes. Here the V and J calls rest on TCRdb's processing, not on the authors' analysis. The sample table contains approximately 690,000 distinct CDR3 sequences; only one count was recorded for around 41% of them. Jointly, the top ten make up around 30% of the sample.

The approximately 39 donors, aged about 6 to 95 years, were systemically healthy Caucasian individuals from Russia. Each donor gave about 9.7 milliliters of peripheral blood, drawn into EDTA-treated Vacutainer tubes. Ficoll-Paque density-gradient centrifugation was used to isolate PBMCs, with at least 6.5 million per sample. Total RNA was extracted from PBMCs with Trizol reagent, with at least 6 micrograms obtained per sample. For every donor, an aliquot of PBMCs went through flow cytometry to measure the percentages of naive CD45RAhigh/CD27high T cells. Turning to this clonotype: Its antigen is still unknown. No quality values exist for individual bases; no much larger clone is one base distant.

V loses 9 bases of germline sequence and J loses 1 base, and the interval between the two ends is 5 bases. Taken from cysteine to phenylalanine, the CDR3 has 11 residues. Only the CDR3 DNA stays, 33 bases, in frame from base 1. The sample consisted of blood. The rearrangement joined TRBV12-3 or TRBV12-4 to TRBJ2-3; no D gene can be assigned with confidence. The clonotype was recovered from a man aged 80 or over in good health. DNA sequence: TGTGCCAGAGTGCGCACAGATACGCAGTATTTT. It translates to CARVRTDTQYF.